Listed below are T cell receptor beta chains from one sample, sequenced in a study of shared clonotypes between healthy human individuals. Libraries were prepared by immunoSEQ multiplex PCR; TCRdb keeps only in-frame clonotypes and omits some of them. The sample holds around 510,000 clones, around 95% seen once. Sequencing was performed on naive CD4+ T cells sorted from blood. The receptors come from a woman in her 30s in good health. CDR3s include the opening cysteine and the closing phenylalanine or tryptophan. D genes are given only for firm matches. Clone size is not always given. Where it is, it says once, few, many or a class for expanded clones.

NA,TRBD1,15,TRBJ2-7,TRBV4-1,TGCGCCAGCAGCCAAGGCGGCAGGGGGTTCTACGAGCAGTACTTC,CASSQGGRGFYEQYF
once,TRBD1,15,TRBJ1-1,TRBV19,TGTGCCAGTAGTATCCTGGACAGGGTGAACACTGAAGCTTTCTTT,CASSILDRVNTEAFF
NA,TRBD1,14,TRBJ1-2,TRBV6-6,TGTGCCAGCAACGACCCGACAGGGTCATATGGCTACACCTTC,CASNDPTGSYGYTF
NA,TRBD1,15,TRBJ1-3,TRBV28,TGTGCCAGCAGTTTAAACCCCGACAGGGGATCCACCATATATTTT,CASSLNPDRGSTIYF
NA,NA,14,TRBJ1-1,TRBV25-1,TGTGCCAGCAGGCGAGGTGGGGCCTACACTGAAGCTTTCTTT,CASRRGGAYTEAFF
NA,TRBD1,13,TRBJ2-1,TRBV28,TGTGCCAGCAGAAAGACAGGGAACAATGAGCAGTTCTTC,CASRKTGNNEQFF
NA,NA,13,TRBJ2-2,TRBV6-4,TGTGCCAGCGGCGATTCGGGCTCCGGGGAGCTGTTTTTT,CASGDSGSGELFF
NA,NA,14,TRBJ2-7,TRBV28,TGTGCCACCATAACGGTGGGGGCACCCCACGAGCAGTACTTC,CATITVGAPHEQYF
NA,TRBD1,13,TRBJ2-5,TRBV18,TGTGCCAGCTCAGCGAACAGGGGAGAGACCCAGTACTTC,CASSANRGETQYF
NA,NA,19,TRBJ1-2,TRBV11-2,TGTGCCAGCAGCTCCCCTTTAGCCCGTCGGGGAGCGCCCCGCTATGGCTACACCTTC,CASSSPLARRGAPRYGYTF
once,NA,16,TRBJ2-2,TRBV28,TGTGCCAGCAGTTTAGGTTCAGGGTTAATTCCCGGGGAGCTGTTTTTT,CASSLGSGLIPGELFF
NA,TRBD2,21,TRBJ2-4,TRBV15,TGTGCCACCAGCGTAACATACCCAGGGACTAGCGGGAGATCGTCCAAAAACATTCAGTACTTC,CATSVTYPGTSGRSSKNIQYF
NA,NA,13,TRBJ2-7,TRBV28,TGTGCCAGCAGTTTATCCCCCGTCTACGAGCAGTACTTC,CASSLSPVYEQYF
NA,NA,12,TRBJ1-5,TRBV28,TGTGCCAGCAGTTTAAGTCTCCAGCCCCAGCATTTT,CASSLSLQPQHF
NA,NA,19,TRBJ2-1,TRBV9,TGTGCCAGCAGCGTAGGGCGGGACACAAGATTTAAAGCCTACAATGAGCAGTTCTTC,CASSVGRDTRFKAYNEQFF
NA,TRBD1,13,TRBJ1-5,TRBV18,TGTGCCAGCGCCACAGGGGAGGGTCAGCCCCAGCATTTT,CASATGEGQPQHF
NA,NA,12,TRBJ1-5,TRBV6-5,TGTGCCAGCAGAGGAGAGGGGCAGCCCCAGCATTTT,CASRGEGQPQHF
NA,NA,16,TRBJ1-4,TRBV4-2,TGTGCCAGCAGCCAAGACAGGGGAACAACTAATGAAAAACTGTTTTTT,CASSQDRGTTNEKLFF
NA,NA,14,TRBJ1-1,TRBV7-9,TGTGCCAGCAGCGAACGAGGAGGCAACTCTGAAGCTTTCTTT,CASSERGGNSEAFF
NA,NA,13,TRBJ1-4,TRBV5-8,TGTGCCAGCAGCCCGGGCCCTAATGAAAAACTGTTTTTT,CASSPGPNEKLFF
NA,TRBD1,21,TRBJ1-3,TRBV4-1,TGCGCCAGCAGCCAAAATCCCCTGAGGACAGGGGGCCCTATCTCTGGAAACACCATATATTTT,CASSQNPLRTGGPISGNTIYF
NA,NA,16,TRBJ2-1,TRBV4-1,TGCGCCAGCAGCCAAGAGACTAGTTTAGCAGTCAATGAGCAGTTCTTC,CASSQETSLAVNEQFF
NA,NA,11,TRBJ1-2,TRBV29-1,TGCAGCGTTGAAGCTGGGGCCGGCTACACCTTC,CSVEAGAGYTF
NA,NA,14,TRBJ2-5,TRBV25-1,TGTGCCAGCAGTGGAAGACTATTCCAAGAGACCCAGTACTTC,CASSGRLFQETQYF
NA,NA,17,TRBJ1-3,TRBV13,TGTGCCAGCAGCTTAGTAGTGAGCTCGAGCTCTGGAAACACCATATATTTT,CASSLVVSSSSGNTIYF
NA,TRBD1,15,TRBJ2-2,TRBV4-2,TGTGCCAGCAGCCAAGGACAGGGTCGCGGCGGGGAGCTGTTTTTT,CASSQGQGRGGELFF
NA,TRBD2,19,TRBJ2-3,TRBV19,TGTGCCAGTAGTCCAGCATCAAATTCGGGGGAGGGCCCCCCAGATACGCAGTATTTT,CASSPASNSGEGPPDTQYF
NA,NA,14,TRBJ1-5,TRBV6-1,TGTGCCAGCAGTGAAACTGGGGGGAATCAGCCCCAGCATTTT,CASSETGGNQPQHF
NA,TRBD2,16,TRBJ2-7,TRBV5-1,TGCGCCAGCAGCTGGGGACTAGCGGGAGGATCCTACGAGCAGTACTTC,CASSWGLAGGSYEQYF
NA,NA,13,TRBJ2-7,TRBV21-1,TGTGCCAGACTAGCGGGAGTATCGTACGAGCAGTACTTC,CARLAGVSYEQYF
NA,TRBD2,15,TRBJ2-7,TRBV18,TGTGCCAGCTCACCACCGGCGGGAGTAACCTACGAGCAGTACTTC,CASSPPAGVTYEQYF
NA,NA,15,TRBJ2-7,TRBV19,TGTGCCAGTAGTATAGATCCGCAGGGGTGGCACGAGCAGTACTTC,CASSIDPQGWHEQYF
NA,TRBD1,16,TRBJ1-5,TRBV28,TGTGCCAGCAGTCCCGGGACAGGGTCCGGCAATCAGCCCCAGCATTTT,CASSPGTGSGNQPQHF
NA,TRBD2,14,TRBJ2-1,TRBV19,TGTGCCAGTAGCCCTAGCGGGAGTTACAATGAGCAGTTCTTC,CASSPSGSYNEQFF
NA,TRBD1,16,TRBJ2-7,TRBV11-2,TGTGCCAGCAAGGGGGCCAGCATATTCAGCTCCTACGAGCAGTACTTC,CASKGASIFSSYEQYF
NA,TRBD2,14,TRBJ2-7,TRBV6-1,TGTGCCAGCAGTGGCACTAGCGGACCCTACGAGCAGTACTTC,CASSGTSGPYEQYF
NA,NA,15,TRBJ2-1,TRBV5-1,TGCGCCAGCGGCGCATCCGTTTCGTCCTACAATGAGCAGTTCTTC,CASGASVSSYNEQFF
NA,TRBD1,13,TRBJ2-7,TRBV19,TGTGCCAGTAGTACGAACAGGGGGCAGGAGCAGTACTTC,CASSTNRGQEQYF